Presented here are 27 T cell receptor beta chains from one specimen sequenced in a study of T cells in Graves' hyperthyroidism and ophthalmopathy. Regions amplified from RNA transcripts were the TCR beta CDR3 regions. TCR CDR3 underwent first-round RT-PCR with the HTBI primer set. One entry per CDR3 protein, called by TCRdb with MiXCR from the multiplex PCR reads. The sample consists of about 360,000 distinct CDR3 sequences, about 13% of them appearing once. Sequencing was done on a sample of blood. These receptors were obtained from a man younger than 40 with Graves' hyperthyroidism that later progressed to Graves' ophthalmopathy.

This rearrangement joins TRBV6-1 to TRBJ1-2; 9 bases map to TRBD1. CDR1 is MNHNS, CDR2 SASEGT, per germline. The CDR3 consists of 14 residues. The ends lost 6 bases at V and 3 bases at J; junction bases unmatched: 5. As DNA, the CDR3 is TGTGCCAGCAGCCCGGGACAGGGCCACTATGGCTACACCTTC. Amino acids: CASSPGQGHYGYTF.

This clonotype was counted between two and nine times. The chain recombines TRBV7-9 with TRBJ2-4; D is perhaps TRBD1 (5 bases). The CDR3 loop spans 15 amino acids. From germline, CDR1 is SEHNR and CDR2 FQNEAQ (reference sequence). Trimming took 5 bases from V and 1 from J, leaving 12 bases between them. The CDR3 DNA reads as TGTGCCAGCAGCCCGACGGCAGGGGCCAAAAACATTCAGTACTTC. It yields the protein CASSPTAGAKNIQYF. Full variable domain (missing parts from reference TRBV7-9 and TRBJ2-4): DTGVSQNPRHKITKRGQNVTFRCDPISEHNRLYWYRQTLGQGPEFLTYFQNEAQLEKSRLLSDRFSAERPKGSFSTLEIQRTEQGDSAMYLCASSPTAGAKNIQYFGAGTRLSVL.

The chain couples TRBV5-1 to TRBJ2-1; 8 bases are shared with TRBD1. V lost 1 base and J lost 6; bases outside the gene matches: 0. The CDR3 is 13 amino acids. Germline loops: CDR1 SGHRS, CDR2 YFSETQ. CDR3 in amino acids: CASSLQGANEQFF. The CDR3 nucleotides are TGCGCCAGCAGCTTGCAGGGGGCCAATGAGCAGTTCTTC.

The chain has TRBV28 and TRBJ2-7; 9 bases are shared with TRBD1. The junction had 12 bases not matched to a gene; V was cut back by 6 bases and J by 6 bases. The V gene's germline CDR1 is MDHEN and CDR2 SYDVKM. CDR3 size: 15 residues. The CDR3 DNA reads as TGTGCCAGCAGAGCAATCCACAGGGGGCGGCGCGAGCAGTACTTC. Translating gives CASRAIHRGRREQYF. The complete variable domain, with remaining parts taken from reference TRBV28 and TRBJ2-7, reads DVKVTQSSRYLVKRTGEKVFLECVQDMDHENMFWYRQDPGLGLRLIYFSYDVKMKEKGDIPEGYSVSREKKERFSLILESASTNQTSMYLCASRAIHRGRREQYFGPGTRLTVT.

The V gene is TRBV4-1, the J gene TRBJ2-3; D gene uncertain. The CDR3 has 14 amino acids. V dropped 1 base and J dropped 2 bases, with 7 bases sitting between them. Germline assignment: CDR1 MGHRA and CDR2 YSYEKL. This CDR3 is CASSQVVDTDTQYF. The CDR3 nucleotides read TGCGCCAGCAGCCAAGTGGTAGACACAGATACGCAGTATTTT.

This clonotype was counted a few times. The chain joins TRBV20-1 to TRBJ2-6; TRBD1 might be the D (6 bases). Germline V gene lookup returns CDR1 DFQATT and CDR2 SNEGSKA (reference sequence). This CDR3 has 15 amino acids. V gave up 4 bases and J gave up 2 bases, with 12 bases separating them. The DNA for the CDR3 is TGCAGTGCTAACAGGGTCGGTACTGGGGCCAACGTCCTGACTTTC. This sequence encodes CSANRVGTGANVLTF.

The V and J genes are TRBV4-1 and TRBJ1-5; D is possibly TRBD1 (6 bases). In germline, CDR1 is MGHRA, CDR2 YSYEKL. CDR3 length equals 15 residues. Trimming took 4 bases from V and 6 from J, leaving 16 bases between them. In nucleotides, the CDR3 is TGCGCCAGCAGCCCGAGGGGGGGGGGGCGTCAGCCCCAGCATTTT. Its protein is CASSPRGGGRQPQHF.

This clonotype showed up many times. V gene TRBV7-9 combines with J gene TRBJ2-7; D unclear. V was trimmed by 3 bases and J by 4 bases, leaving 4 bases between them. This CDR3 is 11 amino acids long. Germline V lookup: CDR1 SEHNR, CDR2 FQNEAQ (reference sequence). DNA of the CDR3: TGTGCCAGCAGCTTCCAGTACGAGCAGTACTTC. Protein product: CASSFQYEQYF.

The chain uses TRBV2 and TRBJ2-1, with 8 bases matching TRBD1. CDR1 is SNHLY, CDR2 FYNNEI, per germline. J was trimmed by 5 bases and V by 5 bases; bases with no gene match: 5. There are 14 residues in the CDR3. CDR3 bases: TGTGCCAGCAGTATGGGACAGGTCAACAATGAGCAGTTCTTC. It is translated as CASSMGQVNNEQFF.

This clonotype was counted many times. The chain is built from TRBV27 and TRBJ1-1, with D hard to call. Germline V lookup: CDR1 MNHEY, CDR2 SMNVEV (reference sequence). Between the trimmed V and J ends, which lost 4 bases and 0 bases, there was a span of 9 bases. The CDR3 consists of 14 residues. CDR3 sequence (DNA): TGTGCCAGCAGTTCCGAACAGATGAACACTGAAGCTTTCTTT. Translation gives CASSSEQMNTEAFF.

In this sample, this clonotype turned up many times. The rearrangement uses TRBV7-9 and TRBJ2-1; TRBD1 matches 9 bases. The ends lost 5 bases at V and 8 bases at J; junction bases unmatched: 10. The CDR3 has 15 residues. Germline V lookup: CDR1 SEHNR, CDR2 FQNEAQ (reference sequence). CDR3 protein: CASSPGTGFHHEQFF. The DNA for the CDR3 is TGTGCCAGCAGCCCCGGGACAGGGTTCCACCATGAGCAGTTCTTC.

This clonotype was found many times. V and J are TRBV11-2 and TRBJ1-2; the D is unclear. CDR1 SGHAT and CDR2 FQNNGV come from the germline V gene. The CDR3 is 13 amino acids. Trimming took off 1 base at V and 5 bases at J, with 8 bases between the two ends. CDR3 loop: CASSLGQAYGYTF. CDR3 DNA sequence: TGTGCCAGCAGCTTAGGACAAGCGTATGGCTACACCTTC.

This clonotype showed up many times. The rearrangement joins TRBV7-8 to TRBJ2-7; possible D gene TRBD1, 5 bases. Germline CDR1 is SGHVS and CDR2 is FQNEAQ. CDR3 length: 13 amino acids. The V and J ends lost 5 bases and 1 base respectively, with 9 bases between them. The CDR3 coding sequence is TGTGCCAGCAGCCGGACATCGTCCTACGAGCAGTACTTC. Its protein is CASSRTSSYEQYF.

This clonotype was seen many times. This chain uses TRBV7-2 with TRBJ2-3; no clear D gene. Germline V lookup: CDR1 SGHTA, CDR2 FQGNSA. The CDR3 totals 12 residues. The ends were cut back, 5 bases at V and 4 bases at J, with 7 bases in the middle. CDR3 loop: CASSVRSDTQYF. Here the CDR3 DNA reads TGTGCCAGCAGCGTGAGATCAGATACGCAGTATTTT. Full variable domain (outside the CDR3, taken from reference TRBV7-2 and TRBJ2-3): GAGVSQSPSNKVTEKGKDVELRCDPISGHTALYWYRQSLGQGLEFLIYFQGNSAPDKSGLPSDRFSAERTGGSVSTLTIQRTQQEDSAVYLCASSVRSDTQYFGPGTRLTVL.

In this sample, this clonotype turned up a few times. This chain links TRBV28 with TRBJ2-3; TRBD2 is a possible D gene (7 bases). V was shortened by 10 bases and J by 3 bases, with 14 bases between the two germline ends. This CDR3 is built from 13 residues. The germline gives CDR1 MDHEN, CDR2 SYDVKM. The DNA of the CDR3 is TGTGCCACCCGGGGGGCGTCGACAGATACGCAGTATTTT. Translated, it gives CATRGASTDTQYF. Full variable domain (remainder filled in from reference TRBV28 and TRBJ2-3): DVKVTQSSRYLVKRTGEKVFLECVQDMDHENMFWYRQDPGLGLRLIYFSYDVKMKEKGDIPEGYSVSREKKERFSLILESASTNQTSMYLCATRGASTDTQYFGPGTRLTVL.

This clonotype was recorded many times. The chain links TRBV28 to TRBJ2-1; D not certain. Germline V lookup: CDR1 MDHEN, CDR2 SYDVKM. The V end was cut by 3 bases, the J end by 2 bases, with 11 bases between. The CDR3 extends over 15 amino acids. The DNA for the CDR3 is TGTGCCAGCAGTTTTTACGGTCTTCCCTACAATGAGCAGTTCTTC. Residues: CASSFYGLPYNEQFF.

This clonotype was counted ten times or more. The CDR3 nucleotides read TGTGCCAGTTCATACCGGGCCGACAATCAGCCCCAGCATTTT. As protein: CASSYRADNQPQHF. This sequence joins TRBV2 and TRBJ1-5; no firm D call. CDR3 size: 14 residues. Germline assignment: CDR1 SNHLY and CDR2 FYNNEI. V was shortened by 9 bases and J by 3 bases, with 15 bases between the two germline ends.

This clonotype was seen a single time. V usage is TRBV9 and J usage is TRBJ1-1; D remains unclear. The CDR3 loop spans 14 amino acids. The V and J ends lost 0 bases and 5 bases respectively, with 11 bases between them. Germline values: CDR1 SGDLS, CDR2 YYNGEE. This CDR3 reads CASSVEGGRTEAFF. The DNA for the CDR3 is TGTGCCAGCAGCGTAGAAGGTGGAAGAACTGAAGCTTTCTTT.

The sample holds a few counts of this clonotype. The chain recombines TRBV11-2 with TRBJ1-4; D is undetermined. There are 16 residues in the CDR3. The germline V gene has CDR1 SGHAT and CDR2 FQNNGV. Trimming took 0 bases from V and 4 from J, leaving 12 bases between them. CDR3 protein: CASSLDPQVYNEKLFF. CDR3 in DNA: TGTGCCAGCAGCTTAGATCCCCAGGTTTATAATGAAAAACTGTTTTTT.

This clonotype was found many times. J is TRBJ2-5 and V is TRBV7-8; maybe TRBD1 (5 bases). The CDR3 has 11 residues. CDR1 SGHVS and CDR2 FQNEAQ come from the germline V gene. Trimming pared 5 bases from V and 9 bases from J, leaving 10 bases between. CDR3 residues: CASSPGASQYF. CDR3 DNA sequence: TGTGCCAGCAGCCCTGGGGCTTCCCAGTACTTC.

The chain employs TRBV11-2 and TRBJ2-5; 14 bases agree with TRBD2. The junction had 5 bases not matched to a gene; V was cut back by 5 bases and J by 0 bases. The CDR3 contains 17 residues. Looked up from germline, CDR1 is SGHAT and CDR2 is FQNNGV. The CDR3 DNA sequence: TGTGCCAGCAGCCGGGGGACTAGCGGGGGTCACCAAGAGACCCAGTACTTC. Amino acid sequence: CASSRGTSGGHQETQYF. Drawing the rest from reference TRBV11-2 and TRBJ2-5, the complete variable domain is EAGVAQSPRYKIIEKRQSVAFWCNPISGHATLYWYQQILGQGPKLLIQFQNNGVVDDSQLPKDRFSAERLKGVDSTLKIQPAKLEDSAVYLCASSRGTSGGHQETQYFGPGTRLLVL.

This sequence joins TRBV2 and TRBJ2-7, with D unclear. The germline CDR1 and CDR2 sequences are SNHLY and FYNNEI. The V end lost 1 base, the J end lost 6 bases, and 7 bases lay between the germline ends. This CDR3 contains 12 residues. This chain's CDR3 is CASSEGAAEQYF. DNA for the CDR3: TGTGCCAGCAGTGAAGGGGCTGCCGAGCAGTACTTC.

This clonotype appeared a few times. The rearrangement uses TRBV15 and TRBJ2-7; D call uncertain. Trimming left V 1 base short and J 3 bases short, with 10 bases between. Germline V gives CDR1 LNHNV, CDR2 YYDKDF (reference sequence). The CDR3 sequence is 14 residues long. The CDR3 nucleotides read TGTGCCACCAGCAGAGCCCCCAAGGTCTACGAGCAGTACTTC. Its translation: CATSRAPKVYEQYF. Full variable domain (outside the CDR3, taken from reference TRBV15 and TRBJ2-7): DAMVIQNPRYQVTQFGKPVTLSCSQTLNHNVMYWYQQKSSQAPKLLFHYYDKDFNNEADTPDNFQSRRPNTSFCFLDIRSPGLGDTAMYLCATSRAPKVYEQYFGPGTRLTVT.

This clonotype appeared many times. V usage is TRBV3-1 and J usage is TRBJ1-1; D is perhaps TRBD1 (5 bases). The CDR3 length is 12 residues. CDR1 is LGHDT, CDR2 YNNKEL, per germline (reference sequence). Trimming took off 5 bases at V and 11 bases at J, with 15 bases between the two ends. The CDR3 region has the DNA TGTGCCAGCAGCGCCCCAGGGACCGGGGCTTTCTTT. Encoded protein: CASSAPGTGAFF.

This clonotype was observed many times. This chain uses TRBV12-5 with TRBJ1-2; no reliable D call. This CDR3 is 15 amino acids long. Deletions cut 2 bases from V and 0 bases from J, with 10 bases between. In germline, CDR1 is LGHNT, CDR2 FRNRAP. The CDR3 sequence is CASGLTGRPNYGYTF. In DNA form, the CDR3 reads TGTGCTAGTGGTTTGACTGGACGACCTAACTATGGCTACACCTTC.

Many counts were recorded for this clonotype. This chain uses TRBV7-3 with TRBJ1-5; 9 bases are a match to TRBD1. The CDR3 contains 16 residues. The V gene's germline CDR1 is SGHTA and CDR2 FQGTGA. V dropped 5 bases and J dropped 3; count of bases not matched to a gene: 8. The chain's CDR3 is CASSPSNRGLNQPQHF. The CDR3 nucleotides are TGTGCCAGCAGCCCCTCCAACAGGGGGCTCAATCAGCCCCAGCATTTT.

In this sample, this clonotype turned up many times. CDR3 DNA sequence: TGTGCCAGCACTGAGACCCCTTTGAACACTGAAGCTTTCTTT. Translated: CASTETPLNTEAFF. The chain is built from TRBV6-1 and TRBJ1-1; D is undetermined. V lost 7 bases and J lost 0, with 12 bases in between. The CDR3 has 14 amino acids. Germline V gene sequence: CDR1 MNHNS, CDR2 SASEGT.